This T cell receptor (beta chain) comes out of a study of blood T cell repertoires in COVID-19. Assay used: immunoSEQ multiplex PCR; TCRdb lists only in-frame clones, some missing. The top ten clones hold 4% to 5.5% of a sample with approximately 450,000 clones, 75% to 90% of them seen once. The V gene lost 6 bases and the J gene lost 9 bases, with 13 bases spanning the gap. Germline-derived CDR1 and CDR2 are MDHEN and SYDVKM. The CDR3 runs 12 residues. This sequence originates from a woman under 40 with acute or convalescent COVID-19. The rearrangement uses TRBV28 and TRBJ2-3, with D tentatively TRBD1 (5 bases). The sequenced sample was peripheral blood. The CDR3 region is CASSPGRGTQYF. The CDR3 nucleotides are TGTGCCAGCAGCCCGGGTAGGGGCACGCAGTATTTT. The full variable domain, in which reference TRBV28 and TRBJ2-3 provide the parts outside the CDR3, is DVKVTQSSRYLVKRTGEKVFLECVQDMDHENMFWYRQDPGLGLRLIYFSYDVKMKEKGDIPEGYSVSREKKERFSLILESASTNQTSMYLCASSPGRGTQYFGPGTRLTVL.